This TCR beta chain was captured in a study of T cell responses to AZD1222 COVID-19 vaccine. As for the study in general: Whether given at about 4 or about 12 weeks, second doses were pooled.

Clones were sequenced by immunoSEQ multiplex PCR, and TCRdb holds only the in-frame ones, with some missing. The sample shows 100,000 to 150,000 clones, more than 75% of them seen only once. For this clone: Its antigen is not identified.

The CDR3 sequence is 16 residues long. Germline V gene data show CDR1 as SGHVS and CDR2 as FQNEAQ. Trimming took 1 base from V and 2 from J, leaving 15 bases between them. Study observations and caveats: Spike-specific TCR breadth and depth rose after two AZD1222 doses.

The receptor's source is an adult in good health. V is TRBV7-8 and J is TRBJ2-7; D may be TRBD1 (6 bases). The specimen was peripheral blood, collected on day 0 of AZD1222 vaccination. The CDR3 DNA is TGTGCCAGCAGCTTAGTTCGACAGGTTAGGGCCTACGAGCAGTACTTC. It specifies CASSLVRQVRAYEQYF.